The rows below give T cell receptor beta chains drawn from one sample of a study of shared clonotypes between healthy human individuals. This table comes from immunoSEQ multiplex PCR, and its TCRdb copy is limited to in-frame clones, with some not included. Altogether 2 million to 3 million clones are present, over 85% being singletons, with the ten largest covering roughly 0.13%. Sequenced material: naive CD4+ T cells sorted from blood. Receptors originate from a man aged 18 to 30 in good health. Each CDR3 is given with its conserved first and last residue. D genes are given only for firm matches. Where a row states a size, it is once, few, many or the class of an expanded clone; other rows omit it.

>TRBD2|TRBV6-5|TRBJ2-7|once
TGTGCCAGCAGTCGACTAGCGGGAGGCGAGCAGTACTTC
CASSRLAGGEQYF
>TRBD1|TRBV11-2|TRBJ1-2|once
TGTGCCAGCAGTCAGATAGGGGGCGGTTATGGCTACACCTTC
CASSQIGGGYGYTF
>NA|TRBV6-6|TRBJ2-5|NA
TGTGCCAGCAAAAGGGACCGAGTCCAAGAGACCCAGTACTTC
CASKRDRVQETQYF
>TRBD2|TRBV18|TRBJ2-1|NA
TGTGCCAGCTCACCTCTAGCGGGCCCCGGGTCCCCGCAGTTCTTC
CASSPLAGPGSPQFF
>NA|TRBV9|TRBJ2-5|NA
TGTGCCAGCAGCCCATCCGGGGGGCGCGCAGAGACCCAGTACTTC
CASSPSGGRAETQYF
>NA|TRBV6-6|TRBJ2-3|NA
TGTGCCAGCGGACGGGGTGGGACAGATACGCAGTATTTT
CASGRGGTDTQYF
>NA|TRBV5-1|TRBJ2-1|NA
TGCGCCAGCAGCTTGGATGGACAGAAAGACAATGAGCAGTTCTTC
CASSLDGQKDNEQFF
>NA|TRBV6-5|TRBJ2-1|NA
TGTGCCAGCAGACACCAAACCAGTGAGCAGTTCTTC
CASRHQTSEQFF
>NA|TRBV9|TRBJ1-6|NA
TGTGCCAGCAGCGTCGCCCAAGAACCTTCACCCCTCCACTTT
CASSVAQEPSPLHF
>NA|TRBV4-3|TRBJ1-2|NA
TGCGCCAGCAGCCAAGATCGTAGGTTCGGCTACACCTTC
CASSQDRRFGYTF
>NA|TRBV29-1|TRBJ1-2|once
TGCAGCGTTGAGCGCGGATTCTATGGCTACACCTTC
CSVERGFYGYTF
>TRBD1|TRBV5-8|TRBJ2-1|NA
TGTGCCTCCACACCCCCGGGACAGATGTACAATGAGCAGTTCTTC
CASTPPGQMYNEQFF
>NA|TRBV6-5|TRBJ1-2|NA
TGTGCCAGCAGTTACGGAGGCTGGAAAACATCTAATGGCTACACCTTC
CASSYGGWKTSNGYTF
>NA|TRBV5-4|TRBJ1-2|NA
TGTGCCAGCAGCCCGGGGGGGGCGGGTGGCTACACCTTC
CASSPGGAGGYTF